Listed here are 15 T cell receptor beta chains from one sample, sequenced in a study of cytomegalovirus exposure and HLA in healthy donors. The assay was immunoSEQ multiplex PCR, and TCRdb's table has in-frame clones only and misses some. The sample includes around 60,000 clones, 90% to 95% seen only once; the top ten take about 1.2%. The sequencing input was PBMCs. These receptors came from a woman under 30 in good health and CMV-seronegative.

V gene TRBV4-1 combines with J gene TRBJ2-2, with 7 bases identical to TRBD1. V shed 3 bases, J shed 5 bases, and the junction held 12 bases outside the gene matches. This CDR3 is built from 17 residues. Germline CDR1 is MGHRA and CDR2 is YSYEKL. The CDR3 protein is CASSQHTGAVRTGELFF. The DNA for the CDR3 is TGCGCCAGCAGCCAGCACACAGGGGCGGTTCGGACCGGGGAGCTGTTTTTT.

The chain employs TRBV7-9 and TRBJ1-2; 8 nucleotides line up with TRBD1. Germline CDR1 SEHNR, CDR2 FQNEAQ (reference sequence). The CDR3 is made up of 16 amino acids. V lost 11 bases and J lost 7; bases outside the gene matches: 21. CDR3 bases: TGTGCCTTGGCCCAGCAGTTGTTAGGGACAGGAATTGGCTACACCTTC. As protein: CALAQQLLGTGIGYTF.

The chain employs TRBV11-2 and TRBJ1-4, with TRBD1 identical over 9 bases. Germline V gene data show CDR1 as SGHAT and CDR2 as FQNNGV. The CDR3 runs 16 residues. Losses at the gene ends were 4 bases for V and 3 bases for J; bases not matched to a gene: 6. CDR3 sequence: CASSSDRGWANEKLFF. In DNA, the CDR3 is TGTGCCAGCAGCTCGGACAGGGGTTGGGCTAATGAAAAACTGTTTTTT.

This rearrangement joins TRBV5-1 to TRBJ1-1; D is ambiguous. V was shortened by 4 bases and J by 0 bases, with 7 bases between the two germline ends. Germline CDR1 reads SGHRS; CDR2 reads YFSETQ. The CDR3 sequence is 13 residues long. Written as DNA, the CDR3 is TGCGCCAGCAGCATTACAGTGAACACTGAAGCTTTCTTT. Translation gives CASSITVNTEAFF.

The chain joins TRBV19 to TRBJ1-1; perhaps TRBD1 as D (5 bases). CDR1 LNHDA and CDR2 SQIVND come from the germline V gene (reference sequence). V was cut by 5 bases and J by 4 bases, with 14 bases left in between. The CDR3 has 14 residues. The CDR3 sequence is CASSFNPGLTEAFF. In DNA, the CDR3 is TGTGCCAGTAGTTTTAATCCGGGACTCACTGAAGCTTTCTTT.

The J gene is TRBJ1-4, the V gene TRBV18; 7 nucleotides align to TRBD1. Looked up from germline, CDR1 is KGHSH and CDR2 is LQKENI. The J segment lost 6 bases and the V segment lost 6 bases, leaving 13 bases of the junction unmatched. The CDR3 length is 16 residues. CDR3 sequence (DNA): TGTGCCAGCTCTCAAGAAGGACAGGCTCGGTATGAAAAACTGTTTTTT. Translated: CASSQEGQARYEKLFF.

A single count supports this clone. DNA for the CDR3: TGTGCCAGCAGCCAAGTAGCGGGAGCCTCCTACAATGAGCAGTTCTTC. Translation: CASSQVAGASYNEQFF. The chain employs TRBV14 and TRBJ2-1; 9 nucleotides line up with TRBD2. Germline CDR1 and CDR2: SGHDN and FVKESK. This CDR3 region has 16 residues. J lost 0 bases, V lost 1 base, and 1 base had no gene match.

The count of this clone is one. The CDR3 loop is CASSEAGGRSSEQFF. CDR3 nucleotide sequence: TGTGCCAGCAGTGAAGCAGGCGGGAGGAGTTCTGAGCAGTTCTTC. V usage is TRBV2 and J usage is TRBJ2-7; 8 bases fit TRBD2. Gene TRBJ2-1 matches the end of the DNA better, so the J call may be wrong. The CDR3 totals 15 residues. The germline V gene encodes CDR1 SNHLY and CDR2 FYNNEI.

This chain connects TRBV11-2 to TRBJ1-2, with a tentative D call TRBD1 (5 bases). V lost 2 bases, J lost 3 bases, and 13 bases lay in between. The V gene's germline CDR1 is SGHAT and CDR2 FQNNGV. The CDR3 length is 15 residues. CDR3 DNA: TGTGCCAGCAGCTTATATACAGGCGATGACTATGGCTACACCTTC. It codes for CASSLYTGDDYGYTF.

The J gene is TRBJ1-5, the V gene TRBV2, with D unresolved. The V and J ends lost 4 bases and 1 base respectively, with 11 bases between them. There are 15 residues in the CDR3. Germline CDR1 is SNHLY and CDR2 is FYNNEI. The CDR3 reads CASSVYRGSNQPQHF. CDR3 DNA: TGTGCCAGCAGTGTTTATCGGGGAAGCAATCAGCCCCAGCATTTT. Using reference TRBV2 and TRBJ1-5 for the parts outside the CDR3, the full variable domain is EPEVTQTPSHQVTQMGQEVILRCVPISNHLYFYWYRQILGQKVEFLVSFYNNEISEKSEIFDDQFSVERPDGSNFTLKIRSTKLEDSAMYFCASSVYRGSNQPQHFGDGTRLSIL.

The chain has TRBV10-3 and TRBJ1-1; D gene ambiguous. Trimming shortened V by 8 bases and J by 5 bases, and 15 bases separated the two germline ends. This CDR3 is 13 amino acids long. Germline V gene sequence: CDR1 ENHRY, CDR2 SYGVKD. The CDR3 loop reads CAIGSGSGTEAFF. DNA for the CDR3: TGTGCCATCGGTTCGGGGAGTGGAACTGAAGCTTTCTTT.

The chain couples TRBV6-4 to TRBJ1-5, with D uncertain. CDR1 MRHNA and CDR2 SNTAGT come from the germline V gene. Deletions cut 4 bases from V and 4 bases from J, with 8 bases between. The CDR3 covers 13 residues. This CDR3 is CASSVEINQPQHF. The CDR3 DNA reads as TGTGCCAGCAGTGTCGAGATTAATCAGCCCCAGCATTTT.

CDR3 DNA: TGTGCCAGCAGTTTCGAGGTCTATGGCTACACCTTC. Translated, it gives CASSFEVYGYTF. V and J are TRBV28 and TRBJ1-2; D gene ambiguous. Germline CDR1 and CDR2: MDHEN and SYDVKM. V lost 3 bases and J lost 4, with 6 bases in between. CDR3 length: 12 amino acids.

The rearrangement joins TRBV2 to TRBJ1-3; no clear D. Deletions cut 6 bases from V and 4 bases from J, with 25 bases between. The CDR3 is 18 residues long. Germline V lookup: CDR1 SNHLY, CDR2 FYNNEI. CDR3 protein: CASSESSQPAGSGNTIYF. CDR3 nucleotides: TGTGCCAGCAGCGAATCCTCCCAACCGGCGGGATCCGGAAACACCATATATTTT. Combining the CDR3 with reference TRBV2 and TRBJ1-3 gives the whole variable domain EPEVTQTPSHQVTQMGQEVILRCVPISNHLYFYWYRQILGQKVEFLVSFYNNEISEKSEIFDDQFSVERPDGSNFTLKIRSTKLEDSAMYFCASSESSQPAGSGNTIYFGEGSWLTVV.

The chain joins TRBV4-1 to TRBJ1-4; 11 bases line up with TRBD1. Germline values: CDR1 MGHRA, CDR2 YSYEKL. CDR3 size: 17 residues. The ends lost 0 bases at V and 5 bases at J; junction bases unmatched: 5. In DNA form, the CDR3 reads TGCGCCAGCAGCCAAGATGGACAGGGGGCACGGAATGAAAAACTGTTTTTT. Its translation is CASSQDGQGARNEKLFF.